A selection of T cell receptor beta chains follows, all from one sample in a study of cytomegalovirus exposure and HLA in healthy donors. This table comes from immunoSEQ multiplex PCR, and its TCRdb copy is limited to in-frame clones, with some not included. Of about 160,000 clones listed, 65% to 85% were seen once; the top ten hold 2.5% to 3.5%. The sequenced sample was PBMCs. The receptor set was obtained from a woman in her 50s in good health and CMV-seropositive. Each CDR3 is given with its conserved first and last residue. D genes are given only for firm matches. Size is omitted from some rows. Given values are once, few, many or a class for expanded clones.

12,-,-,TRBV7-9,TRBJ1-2,CSSSLQYYGYTF,TGTTCCAGCAGCTTACAGTACTATGGCTACACCTTC
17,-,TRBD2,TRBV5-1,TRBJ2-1,CASSLGLDSGGTLAQFF,TGCGCCAGCAGCTTGGGTTTGGATAGCGGGGGGACTTTGGCGCAGTTCTTC
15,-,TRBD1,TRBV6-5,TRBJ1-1,CASNSGQGRNTEAFF,TGTGCCAGCAACTCGGGACAGGGCCGGAACACTGAAGCTTTCTTT
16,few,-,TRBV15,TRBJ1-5,CATSRDHQGGNQPQHF,TGTGCCACCAGCAGAGATCACCAAGGGGGCAATCAGCCCCAGCATTTT
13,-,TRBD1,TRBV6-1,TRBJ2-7,CASSRDRAYEQYF,TGTGCCAGCAGTCGGGACAGAGCCTACGAGCAGTACTTC
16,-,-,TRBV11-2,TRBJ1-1,CASSYRRTAMNTEAFF,TGTGCCAGCAGCTATCGGAGGACAGCCATGAACACTGAAGCTTTCTTT
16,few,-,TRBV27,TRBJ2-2,CASSRGAGAGTGELFF,TGTGCCAGCAGCCGCGGCGCGGGGGCGGGGACCGGGGAGCTGTTTTTT
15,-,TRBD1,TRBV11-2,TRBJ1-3,CASSFYRGGGNTIYF,TGTGCCAGCAGCTTTTACAGGGGTGGTGGAAACACCATATATTTT
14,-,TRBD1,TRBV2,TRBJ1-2,CASRLQQGARGYTF,TGTGCCAGCAGGTTGCAACAGGGGGCGCGAGGCTACACCTTC
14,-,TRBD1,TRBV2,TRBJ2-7,CASSVAGGRYEQYF,TGTGCCAGCAGTGTGGCAGGGGGAAGGTACGAGCAGTACTTC
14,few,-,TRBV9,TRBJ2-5,CASSGGGSKETQYF,TGTGCCAGCAGCGGGGGGGGCTCCAAAGAGACCCAGTACTTC
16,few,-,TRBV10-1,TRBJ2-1,CASSESGSVRGNEQFF,TGCGCCAGCAGTGAGTCGGGGTCCGTACGGGGGAATGAGCAGTTCTTC
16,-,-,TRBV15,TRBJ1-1,CATSRGATEGSREAFF,TGTGCCACCAGCCGGGGGGCGACAGAGGGGAGTCGTGAAGCTTTCTTT
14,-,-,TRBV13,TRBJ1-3,CASNIRGSGNTIYF,TGTGCCAGCAACATCAGGGGATCCGGAAACACCATATATTTT
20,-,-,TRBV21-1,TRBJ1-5,CASSKKGPWTGAGINQPQHF,TGTGCCAGCAGCAAAAAGGGGCCATGGACAGGGGCAGGGATAAATCAGCCCCAGCATTTT
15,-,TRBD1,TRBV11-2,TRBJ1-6,CASSLTRQGNSPLHF,TGTGCCAGCAGCTTAACGCGACAGGGGAATTCACCCCTCCACTTT
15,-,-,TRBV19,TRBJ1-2,CASSLQLQGTYGYTF,TGTGCCAGTAGCCTCCAACTCCAGGGCACCTATGGCTACACCTTC
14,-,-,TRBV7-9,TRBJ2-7,CASSSMGHRSEQYF,TGTGCCAGCAGCTCTATGGGTCACAGGTCGGAGCAGTACTTC
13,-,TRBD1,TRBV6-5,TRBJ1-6,CAGGQGDNSPLHF,TGTGCCGGAGGACAGGGGGATAATTCACCCCTCCACTTT
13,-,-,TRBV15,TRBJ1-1,CATSRVAYTEAFF,TGTGCCACCAGCAGAGTGGCTTACACTGAAGCTTTCTTT
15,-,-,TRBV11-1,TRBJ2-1,CASSLPGVLYNEQFF,TGTGCCAGCAGCTTACCCGGGGTTCTCTACAATGAGCAGTTCTTC
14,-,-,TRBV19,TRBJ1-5,CASSTGTGGPPQHF,TGTGCCAGTAGTACAGGGACCGGGGGTCCGCCCCAGCATTTT
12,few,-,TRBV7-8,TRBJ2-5,CASSPAVETQYF,TGTGCCAGCAGCCCAGCGGTCGAGACCCAGTACTTC
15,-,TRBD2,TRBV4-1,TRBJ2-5,CASSQDQRGLKTQYF,TGCGCCAGCAGCCAAGATCAGCGGGGGTTAAAGACCCAGTACTTC
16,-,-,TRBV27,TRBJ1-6,CASSLLAGKTNSPLHF,TGTGCCAGCAGTTTATTGGCAGGGAAGACGAATTCACCCCTCCACTTT
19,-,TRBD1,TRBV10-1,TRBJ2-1,CASSESMFGQGFSYNEQFF,TGCGCCAGCAGTGAGTCGATGTTCGGACAGGGATTCTCCTACAATGAGCAGTTCTTC
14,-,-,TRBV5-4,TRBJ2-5,CASSPQGAQETQYF,TGTGCCAGCAGCCCGCAGGGCGCCCAAGAGACCCAGTACTTC
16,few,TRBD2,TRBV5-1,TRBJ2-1,CASSPSSGGGGNEQFF,TGCGCCAGCAGCCCCTCTAGCGGGGGCGGGGGCAATGAGCAGTTCTTC
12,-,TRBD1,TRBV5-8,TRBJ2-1,CASSSGQGAQFF,TGTGCCAGCAGCTCCGGACAGGGGGCCCAGTTCTTC
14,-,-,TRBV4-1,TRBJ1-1,CASSPGMPNTEAFF,TGCGCCAGCAGCCCAGGAATGCCGAACACTGAAGCTTTCTTT
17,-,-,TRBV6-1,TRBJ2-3,CASSESVTGRYTDTQYF,TGTGCCAGCAGTGAATCGGTGACAGGACGATACACAGATACGCAGTATTTT